This passage covers 11 T cell receptor beta chains from one sample sequenced in a study of early T cells in non-severe SARS-CoV-2 infection. One entry per CDR3 protein results from TCRdb running MiXCR on the 5' RACE reads. The table shows 60,000 to 80,000 distinct CDR3 sequences, with 10% to 15% occurring only once. Sequenced input: whole blood. The receptors here all came from an adult who was a healthcare worker with PCR-confirmed SARS-CoV-2 infection or an uninfected control (not recorded which).

This clonotype was counted ten times or more. V gene TRBV4-1 combines with J gene TRBJ1-1; perhaps TRBD1 as D (6 bases). This CDR3 has 15 amino acids. Trimming left V 4 bases short and J 1 base short, with 13 bases between. Germline values: CDR1 MGHRA, CDR2 YSYEKL. CDR3 amino acids: CASSPSQGRNTEAFF. The DNA for the CDR3 is TGCGCCAGCAGCCCTTCCCAGGGGAGGAACACTGAAGCTTTCTTT.

This clonotype has a handful of counts. This sequence joins TRBV28 and TRBJ2-6, with 11 bases matching TRBD1. The CDR3 covers 17 residues. The trim removed 7 bases at V and 4 bases at J, leaving 9 bases unmatched. Germline CDR1 MDHEN, CDR2 SYDVKM. Here the CDR3 reads CASMPGDRGYGANVLTF. CDR3 in DNA: TGTGCCAGCATGCCAGGGGACAGGGGGTACGGGGCCAACGTCCTGACTTTC.

The sample holds many counts of this clonotype. The chain combines TRBV28 with TRBJ2-7; the match to TRBD1 covers 8 bases. The length of the CDR3 is 14 residues. V shed 8 bases, J shed 0 bases, and the junction held 6 bases outside the gene matches. The V gene's germline CDR1 is MDHEN and CDR2 SYDVKM. The CDR3 DNA is TGTGCCAGCGGTCGGACAGGGCACTCCTACGAGCAGTACTTC. Protein: CASGRTGHSYEQYF.

This clonotype was seen a single time. The genes are TRBV18 and TRBJ2-3; maybe TRBD1 (5 bases). Gene TRBJ1-5 matches the end of the DNA better, so the J call may be wrong. The CDR3 loop spans 15 amino acids. Germline V gives CDR1 KGHSH, CDR2 LQKENI. The CDR3 bases are TGTGCCAGTTATCACAGGACGGCCGTCACAGATATTCAGCATTTT. It yields the protein CASYHRTAVTDIQHF.

In its sample, this clonotype was seen many times. V and J are TRBV20-1 and TRBJ1-3, with TRBD1 as a possible D gene (5 bases). V dropped 6 bases and J dropped 1 base, with 7 bases sitting between them. The CDR3 spans 12 residues. Per germline, CDR1 DFQATT and CDR2 SNEGSKA (reference sequence). Written as DNA, the CDR3 is TGCAGTGCCGGGACTTCTGGAAACACCATATATTTT. This encodes CSAGTSGNTIYF.

This clonotype was observed many times. The chain carries TRBV29-1 and TRBJ1-1, with D uncertain. The CDR3 contains 13 residues. Germline loops: CDR1 SQVTM, CDR2 ANQGSEA. Trimming left V 4 bases short and J 6 bases short, with 15 bases between. The CDR3 loop reads CSVALSLSAEAFF. The CDR3 DNA sequence: TGCAGCGTTGCTTTGTCCCTTAGCGCTGAAGCTTTCTTT.

This clonotype was recorded many times. The rearrangement joins TRBV20-1 to TRBJ1-1, with D possibly being TRBD1 (5 bases). The CDR3 has 13 amino acids. Germline V gene data show CDR1 as DFQATT and CDR2 as SNEGSKA (reference sequence). V was cut by 8 bases and J by 4 bases, with 17 bases left in between. The CDR3 spells CSPGAGYRTEAFF. The DNA of the CDR3 is TGCAGTCCTGGGGCCGGGTATCGCACTGAAGCTTTCTTT.

This clonotype showed up many times. This sequence joins TRBV15 and TRBJ2-5; a weak D match, TRBD1 (6 bases). Deletions cut 3 bases from V and 2 bases from J, with 16 bases between. Germline loops: CDR1 LNHNV, CDR2 YYDKDF (reference sequence). This CDR3 comprises 16 residues. The CDR3 DNA reads TGTGCCACCAGCAGGCGATCGGGACAATCTCAAGAGACCCAGTACTTC. Its protein product is CATSRRSGQSQETQYF.

This clonotype was seen repeatedly, ten times or more. The gene calls are TRBV7-8 and TRBJ2-5; possibly TRBD2 for D (6 bases). This CDR3 region has 16 residues. Germline CDR1 reads SGHVS; CDR2 reads FQNEAQ. Trimming removed 5 bases at V and 4 bases at J, with 20 bases between. The CDR3 bases are TGTGCCAGCAGCGGATCCTCTAGCGCTCTCGGAGAGACCCAGTACTTC. This translates into CASSGSSSALGETQYF.

The V and J genes are TRBV7-9 and TRBJ2-7; possible D gene TRBD2, 5 bases. The germline CDR1 and CDR2 sequences are SEHNR and FQNEAQ (reference sequence). The length of the CDR3 is 17 residues. The V gene lost 4 bases and the J gene lost 0 bases, with 19 bases spanning the gap. The CDR3 loop reads CASSSQVGGPDSYEQYF. DNA for the CDR3: TGTGCCAGCAGCTCCCAGGTGGGCGGGCCGGACTCCTACGAGCAGTACTTC.

This clonotype has at least ten counts. V usage is TRBV12-3 or TRBV12-4 and J usage is TRBJ2-1, with unresolved D. Trimming cost V 5 bases and J 0 bases, with 14 bases left between them. The CDR3 extends over 16 amino acids. The CDR3 sequence: CASSGPQPTSYNEQFF. Here the CDR3 DNA reads TGTGCCAGCAGTGGGCCCCAGCCAACCTCCTACAATGAGCAGTTCTTC.